These 8 T cell receptor beta chains came from one sample sequenced in a study of T cells in Graves' hyperthyroidism and ophthalmopathy (dated by TCRdb to the late 2010s). Libraries were built with multiplex PCR. Sequencer: Illumina HiSeq 2000. TCR beta CDR3 regions were amplified from RNA transcripts. The first round of RT-PCR for the TCR CDR3 was performed with the HTBI primer set and the Qiagen OneStep RT-PCR kit. In-frame beta chains were kept once TCRdb had trimmed the public reads at Q25 with fastp and called clones with MiXCR. Here each entry gathers all rows of one CDR3 protein and keeps the most common genes and DNA. Counted in this sample were 350,000 to 400,000 distinct CDR3 sequences; 15% to 20% of them appeared once. In total, the top ten clones hold 40% of the sample. Sequences were obtained from blood. These receptors all stem from a man younger than 35 with Graves' ophthalmopathy.

This clonotype was seen at least ten times. V usage is TRBV9 and J usage is TRBJ1-5; D is unresolved. V was clipped by 0 bases and J by 6 bases, with 10 bases between them. Germline CDR1 reads SGDLS; CDR2 reads YYNGEE. The CDR3 extends over 14 amino acids. In nucleotides, the CDR3 is TGTGCCAGCAGCGTAGATGCAGACGGTCAGCCCCAGCATTTT. Its translation: CASSVDADGQPQHF.

The table lists this clonotype with many counts. V and J are TRBV3-1 and TRBJ1-1, with D perhaps TRBD1 (5 bases). The CDR3 length is 15 residues. Trimming removed 2 bases from V and 2 bases from J, with 12 bases in between. The germline gives CDR1 LGHDT, CDR2 YNNKEL (reference sequence). CDR3: CASSQMDTTNTEAFF. Written as DNA, the CDR3 is TGTGCCAGCAGCCAAATGGACACTACTAACACTGAAGCTTTCTTT.

Concerning this clonotype: It may be a read error: a sequence one base away is much more abundant. This sequence joins TRBV11-2 and TRBJ2-7; D might be TRBD1 or TRBD2, each matching 5 bases. The J call may be incorrect, as the DNA end agrees better with TRBJ2-1. In germline, CDR1 is SGHAT, CDR2 FQNNGV. The CDR3 consists of 17 residues. For the CDR3, the DNA is TGTGCCAGCAGCTCCCCCAGGAGGCGACGGGGCAGTTACGAGCAGTTCTTC. It yields the protein CASSSPRRRRGSYEQFF.

This chain joins TRBV5-5 and TRBJ1-1, with D possibly matching TRBD1 (6 bases). V lost 0 bases to trimming and J lost 4 bases, with 16 bases between them. CDR3 size: 16 residues. Germline-derived CDR1 and CDR2 are SGHKS and YYEKEE (reference sequence). The CDR3 protein is CASSLEHTGAGTEAFF. The CDR3 DNA sequence: TGTGCCAGCAGCTTGGAACATACGGGGGCCGGCACTGAAGCTTTCTTT.

This clonotype was detected ten times or more. J is TRBJ2-1 and V is TRBV6-5; TRBD1 agrees at 10 bases. J gave up 7 bases and V 4 bases, and 13 bases lay outside the gene matches. Germline CDR1 reads MNHEY; CDR2 reads SVGAGI. The CDR3 has 17 residues. The CDR3 here is CASSSPQTGGARNEQFF. CDR3 DNA: TGTGCCAGCAGTTCACCCCAGACAGGGGGCGCGAGAAATGAGCAGTTCTTC.

This clonotype was seen repeatedly, ten times or more. The CDR3 sequence is CASSPGRDLEEKLFF. CDR3 sequence (DNA): TGTGCCAGCAGCCCGGGTCGGGATTTAGAAGAAAAACTGTTTTTT. J is TRBJ1-4 and V is TRBV11-1; D unresolved. Germline lookup yields CDR1 SGHAT and CDR2 FQDESV (reference sequence). V gave up 5 bases and J gave up 8 bases, with 18 bases separating them. The CDR3 length is 15 residues.

This clonotype occurred a few times. V and J are TRBV5-8 and TRBJ1-2, with D hard to call. Germline CDR1 and CDR2: SGHTS and YDEGEE. V gave up 0 bases and J gave up 7 bases, with 13 bases separating them. The CDR3 has 14 amino acids. The CDR3 sequence is CASSLGPVNGGYTF. The CDR3 bases are TGTGCCAGCAGCTTGGGGCCTGTGAATGGTGGCTACACCTTC.

The chain joins TRBV3-1 to TRBJ2-4; D may correspond to TRBD1 or TRBD2 (5 bases each). Germline V lookup: CDR1 LGHDT, CDR2 YNNKEL (reference sequence). This CDR3 is built from 14 residues. Trimming stripped 4 bases from V and 1 base from J, with 8 bases between. CDR3 amino acids: CASSPGPAKNIQYF. CDR3 bases: TGTGCCAGCAGCCCGGGGCCTGCCAAAAACATTCAGTACTTC.